The entry below gives a single T cell receptor (beta chain) sequence along with its context. Antigen unknown. The time point is: blood 2 weeks post-SBRT. Indicated treatment: 15 Gy SBRT to primary tumor, nephrectomy 4 weeks later. Radiation-treated patients gave blood at baseline, week 2 and week 4. The sample belongs to a study of radiation and T cells in renal cell carcinoma. Background on the study: Nephrectomy followed 15 Gy stereotactic body radiation by 4 weeks. Study-wide results and caveats: In blood, top tumor clones expanded by 2 weeks, shrinking by 4. Pretreatment tumor biopsies were lacking, so baseline clonotypes are unknown.

This table comes from immunoSEQ multiplex PCR, and its TCRdb copy is limited to in-frame clones, with some not included. In the table there are tens of thousands of clones, 70% to 80% of which are singletons. Sequencing used blood, obtained from a patient whose treatment included radiotherapy and nephrectomy. The clonotype originates from a man aged 55 to 70 with renal cell carcinoma.

CDR3: CASSQDMRSGTGELFF. For the CDR3, the DNA is TGCGCCAGCAGCCAAGATATGAGGTCGGGAACCGGGGAGCTGTTTTTT. V usage is TRBV4-3 and J usage is TRBJ2-2; weak D call: TRBD2 (5 bases). Trimming took 0 bases from V and 5 from J, leaving 13 bases between them. The length of the CDR3 is 16 residues. The germline V gene has CDR1 LGHNA and CDR2 YSLEER.